This is a list of T cell receptor beta chains from one sample in a study of CDR3 diversity in severe acne. TCRdb used MiXCR to reprocess the PCR reads, holding one entry per CDR3 protein. The sample includes about 90,000 distinct CDR3 sequences, about 53% seen only once; the top ten take about 9.9%. The sequenced sample consisted of blood. These receptors were collected from a male donor with severe acne vulgaris. Both conserved end residues are part of each CDR3. D genes are given only for firm matches. The size of a clone is reported for some rows only, either as once, few or many, or as a class for expanded clones.

size	V	D	J	CDR3	DNA
.	TRBV3-2	.	TRBJ1-1	CASSQVRDRGLAFF	TGTGCCAGCAGCCAAGTTAGGGACAGGGGGCTAGCTTTCTTT
many	TRBV20-1	.	TRBJ1-1	CSASEQGGEAFF	TGCAGTGCTAGCGAACAGGGCGGTGAAGCTTTCTTT
medium-sized	TRBV19	.	TRBJ2-2	CATREAGELFF	TGTGCCACCCGAGAAGCCGGGGAGCTGTTTTTT
.	TRBV27	TRBD1	TRBJ2-7	CASSLLPGQGDEQYF	TGTGCCAGCAGTTTGCTCCCGGGACAGGGCGACGAGCAGTACTTC
.	TRBV29-1	TRBD1	TRBJ1-4	CSVNRGRGEKLFF	TGCAGCGTTAACAGGGGGCGCGGTGAAAAACTGTTTTTT
.	TRBV27	.	TRBJ2-7	CASSEVGSYEQYF	TGTGCCAGCAGTGAGGTGGGGTCCTACGAGCAGTACTTC
few	TRBV3-1	.	TRBJ1-5	CASSRTLNQPQHF	TGTGCCAGCAGCCGGACCCTTAATCAGCCCCAGCATTTT
.	TRBV28	.	TRBJ2-3	CASSLTVYSTDTQYF	TGTGCCAGCAGTTTAACGGTTTATAGCACAGATACGCAGTATTTT
.	TRBV7-2	.	TRBJ2-7	CASSRRRAYEQYF	TGTGCCAGCTCCCGCCGGAGGGCCTACGAGCAGTACTTC
.	TRBV19	TRBD1	TRBJ1-1	CATVTGGVEAFF	TGTGCCACCGTGACAGGGGGGGTTGAAGCTTTCTTT